This section outlines one T cell receptor (beta chain) sequence together with its context. Its target is not known. These data are taken from a study of blood T cells in healthy people across ages. In the study overall: Using template switching, researchers captured about one barcoded beta molecule for each two T cells.

The authors drew around 9.3 milliliters of peripheral blood from each donor. CDR3 length equals 16 residues. V lost 2 bases and J 5 bases, leaving 19 bases between the germline ends. Germline loops: CDR1 MGHRA, CDR2 YSYEKL. Sample-barcoded 5' priming and a J-beta primer mix drove a second PCR of roughly 6 to 12 cycles. A template-switch adaptor that had 12 random nucleotides put a tag on each cDNA molecule. In TCRdb, the 5' RACE reads were re-called with MiXCR into one record per CDR3 protein. The sample has around 400,000 distinct CDR3 sequences, 45% to 60% seen once. Whole-study findings and limits: The CMV status of each donor remained undetermined, and this could have confounded shifts in expanded clonotypes.

Material for sequencing was blood. This sequence was found in a man between 60 and 75 years old in good health. The chain employs TRBV4-1 and TRBJ2-7, with D possibly being TRBD2 (5 bases). The CDR3 nucleotides read TGCGCCAGCAGCCAACGACCCGAGGGCCCTCGGAACGAGCAGTACTTC. Amino acid sequence: CASSQRPEGPRNEQYF.